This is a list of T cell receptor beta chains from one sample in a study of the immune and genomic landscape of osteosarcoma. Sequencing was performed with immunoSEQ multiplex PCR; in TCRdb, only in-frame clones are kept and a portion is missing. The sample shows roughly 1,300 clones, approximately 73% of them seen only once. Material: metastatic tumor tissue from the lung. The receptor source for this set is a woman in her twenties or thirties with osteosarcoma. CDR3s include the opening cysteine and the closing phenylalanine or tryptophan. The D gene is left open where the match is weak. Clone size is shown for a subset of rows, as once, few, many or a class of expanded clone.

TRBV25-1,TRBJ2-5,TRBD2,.,TGTGCCAGCAGTGACGAAGCGGGGGCCCCCCAAGAGACCCAGTACTTC,CASSDEAGAPQETQYF
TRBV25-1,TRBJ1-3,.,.,TGTGCCAGCAGTGAGACAGGTGCTGGAAACACCATATATTTT,CASSETGAGNTIYF
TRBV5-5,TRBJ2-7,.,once,TGCGCCAGCAGCCAAGGTTTCGGATCCTACGAGCAGTACTTC,CASSQGFGSYEQYF
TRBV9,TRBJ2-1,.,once,TGTGCCAGCAGCGGGGGGCCGTACAATGAGCAGTTCTTC,CASSGGPYNEQFF
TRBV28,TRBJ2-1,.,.,TGTGCCAGCAGTTTATTCATAATGGGGGCAGGTGAGCAGTTCTTC,CASSLFIMGAGEQFF
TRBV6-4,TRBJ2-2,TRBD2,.,TGTGCCAGCAGCGCAGAAGCGGGAGCGTACACCGGGGAGCTGTTTTTT,CASSAEAGAYTGELFF
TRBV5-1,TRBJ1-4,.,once,TGCGCCAGCAGCTTGCGCCCCGCAACTAATGAAAAACTGTTTTTT,CASSLRPATNEKLFF
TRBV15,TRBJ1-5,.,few,TGTGCCACCAAAGCGATCGTCGATCAGCCCCAGCATTTT,CATKAIVDQPQHF
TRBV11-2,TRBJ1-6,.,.,TGTGCCAGCAAAGGGACCCGGGACGCCCGCTATAATTCACCCCTCCACTTT,CASKGTRDARYNSPLHF
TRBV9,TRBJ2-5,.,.,TGTGCCAGCTCCTGGGAAGGGCAAGAGACCCAGTACTTC,CASSWEGQETQYF
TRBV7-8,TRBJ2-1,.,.,TGTGCCAGCAGCTTAGGTGCTAGTTTGAATGAGCAGTTCTTC,CASSLGASLNEQFF
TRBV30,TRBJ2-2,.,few,TGTGCCTGGAGTGACAGGAGCGGGGAGCTGTTTTTT,CAWSDRSGELFF
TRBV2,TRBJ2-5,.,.,TGTGCCAGCAGTGAAACAGGGACCACCTATTACCAAGAGACCCAGTACTTC,CASSETGTTYYQETQYF
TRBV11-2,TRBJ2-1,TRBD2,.,TGTGCCAGCAGCTTCGCCGGGACTAGGAACCCCCTTAACAATGAGCAGTTCTTC,CASSFAGTRNPLNNEQFF
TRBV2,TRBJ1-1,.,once,TGTGCCAGCAGTGAAGGACAGGTCCATGAAGCTTTCTTT,CASSEGQVHEAFF
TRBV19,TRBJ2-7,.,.,TGTGCCAGTAGTATAGGGTTGGGGCCGTACTACGAGCAGTACTTC,CASSIGLGPYYEQYF
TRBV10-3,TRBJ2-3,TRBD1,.,TGTGCCATCAGTGACAACACAGGGGACGATACGCAGTATTTT,CAISDNTGDDTQYF
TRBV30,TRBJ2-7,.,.,TGTGCCTGGCAGGGACTTTTAAGCTCCTACGAGCAGTACTTC,CAWQGLLSSYEQYF
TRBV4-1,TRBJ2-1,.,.,TGCGCCAGCAGCCAAGACGGCGAACCCTACAATGAGCAGTTCTTC,CASSQDGEPYNEQFF
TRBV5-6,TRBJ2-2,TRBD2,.,TGTGCCAGCAGCCCGACGGCGGGGGGGCCAGGGGAGCTGTTTTTT,CASSPTAGGPGELFF
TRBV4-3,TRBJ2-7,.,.,TGCGCCAGCAGCCAAGGACTAGGTTCCTACGAGCAGTACTTC,CASSQGLGSYEQYF
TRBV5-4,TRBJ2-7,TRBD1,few,TGTGCCAGCAGTTCGGACAGGGGATGGGGCGAGCAGTACTTC,CASSSDRGWGEQYF
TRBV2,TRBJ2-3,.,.,TGTGCCAGCACCGAAGATGCCTACAGGGCTATTGCAGATACGCAGTATTTT,CASTEDAYRAIADTQYF
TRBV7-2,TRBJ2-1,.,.,TGTGCCAGCAGCTTAGCGTGGCTAGCCGATGAGCAGTTCTTC,CASSLAWLADEQFF
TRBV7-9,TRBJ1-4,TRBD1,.,TGTGCCAGCAGCTTGGGAGACCGGGACAGTGAAAAACTGTTTTTT,CASSLGDRDSEKLFF
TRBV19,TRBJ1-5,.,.,TGTGCCAGTAGTATGGGGGGGGTTAGCAATCAGCCCCAGCATTTT,CASSMGGVSNQPQHF
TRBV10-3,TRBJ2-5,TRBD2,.,TGTGCCATCAGTCAGGGCGGGGGGAATCCCCCAGAGACCCAGTACTTC,CAISQGGGNPPETQYF
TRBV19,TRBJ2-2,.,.,TGTGCCAGTAGTTCCCGACAGGATACCACCGGGGAGCTGTTTTTT,CASSSRQDTTGELFF
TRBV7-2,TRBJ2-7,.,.,TGTGCCAGCAGCCAGATGGGGGGGCCCCTCTACGAGCAGTACTTC,CASSQMGGPLYEQYF
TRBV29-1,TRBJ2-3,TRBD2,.,TGCAGCGTCGCTGCTGAGGGGCGGGGGACAGATACGCAGTATTTT,CSVAAEGRGTDTQYF
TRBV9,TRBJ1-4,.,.,TGTGCCAGCAGCGTAGGCGACCGGGACAATGAAAAACTGTTTTTT,CASSVGDRDNEKLFF
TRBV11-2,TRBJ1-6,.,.,TGTGCCAGCAGGGAGAGTGGGGCTACTAATAATTCACCCCTCCACTTT,CASRESGATNNSPLHF
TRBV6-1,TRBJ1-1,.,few,TGTGCCAGCAGGCGTTACAGGGAAAGCACTGAAGCTTTCTTT,CASRRYRESTEAFF
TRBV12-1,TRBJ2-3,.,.,TGTGCCAGCAGCTTTGCCCCGGGACTAGCGAACACAGATACGCAGTATTTT,CASSFAPGLANTDTQYF
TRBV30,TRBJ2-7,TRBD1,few,TGTGCCTGGAGTACGGGACAGGGCTCCTACGAGCAGTACTTC,CAWSTGQGSYEQYF
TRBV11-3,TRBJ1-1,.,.,TGTGCCAGCAGCCACGACCCGACCTCTGAAGCTTTCTTT,CASSHDPTSEAFF
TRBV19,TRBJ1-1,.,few,TGTGCCAGTAGGGAAGGGGAGCGTGAAGCTTTCTTT,CASREGEREAFF
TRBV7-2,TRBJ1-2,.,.,TGTGCCAGCAGCTTAAGAACGTATGGCTACACCTTC,CASSLRTYGYTF
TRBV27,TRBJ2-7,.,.,TGTGCCAGCAGAATGACAGTTAGCTCCTACGAGCAGTACTTC,CASRMTVSSYEQYF
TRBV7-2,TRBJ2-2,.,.,TGTGCCAGCAGTACACACGCGAACACCGGGGAGCTGTTTTTT,CASSTHANTGELFF
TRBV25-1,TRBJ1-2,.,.,TGTGCCAGCAGTCCAGGGAAACTGGGAAAGACCTATGGCTACACCTTC,CASSPGKLGKTYGYTF
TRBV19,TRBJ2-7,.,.,TGTGCCAGTAGTATAGGAGGGACGGGCTACGAGCAGTACTTC,CASSIGGTGYEQYF
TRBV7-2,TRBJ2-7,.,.,TGTGCCAGCAGCCTAACCCCAGGGGACCCCTACGAGCAGTACTTC,CASSLTPGDPYEQYF